Below are 28 T cell receptor beta chains sequenced from a single sample in a study of technical replicates of blood from several donors. The method was immunoSEQ multiplex PCR; TCRdb's version includes in-frame clones alone and lacks a portion of them. The repertoire consists of 15,000 to 19,000 clones, with approximately 84% occurring once and the leading ten covering 12%. The sequenced sample consisted of PBMCs. All receptors come from a human donor in good health.

The rearrangement links TRBV6-6 to TRBJ2-3; the D gene is possibly TRBD2 (5 bases). From germline, CDR1 is MNHNY and CDR2 SVGAGI (reference sequence). Trimming removed 11 bases from V and 2 bases from J, with 14 bases in between. The CDR3 sequence is 13 residues long. The CDR3 protein is CASRLGVTDTQYF. The CDR3 DNA is TGTGCCTCCAGGTTGGGAGTCACAGATACGCAGTATTTT.

The chain employs TRBV7-9 and TRBJ1-4, with D possibly TRBD1 on 6 matching bases. V gave up 8 bases and J gave up 6 bases, with 22 bases separating them. The CDR3 is 16 residues long. Germline-derived CDR1 and CDR2 are SEHNR and FQNEAQ (reference sequence). The CDR3 nucleotides read TGTGCCAGCCTACCAACGGGGGGCTGGGGGCATGAAAAACTGTTTTTT. Amino acids: CASLPTGGWGHEKLFF.

This clone was detected a few times. The V and J genes are TRBV5-6 and TRBJ2-3; TRBD1 agrees at 8 bases. The CDR3 runs to 15 residues. The germline V gene has CDR1 SGHDT and CDR2 YYEEEE. Losses at the gene ends were 3 bases for V and 2 bases for J; bases not matched to a gene: 5. DNA for the CDR3: TGTGCCAGCAGCTGGGTGGACAGGGCCACAGATACGCAGTATTTT. This encodes CASSWVDRATDTQYF.

This clone was counted a single time. The rearrangement joins TRBV6-6 to TRBJ2-1; D perhaps matches TRBD2 (5 bases). The CDR3 consists of 13 residues. Between the trimmed V and J ends, which lost 8 bases and 5 bases, there was a span of 13 bases. The V gene's germline CDR1 is MNHNY and CDR2 SVGAGI (reference sequence). CDR3 sequence: CASSGSQNNEQFF. For the CDR3, the DNA is TGTGCCAGCTCTGGGAGCCAAAACAATGAGCAGTTCTTC.

The rearrangement uses TRBV7-9 and TRBJ1-2; weak D call: TRBD1 (5 bases). The CDR3 is 15 amino acids. Germline CDR1 is SEHNR and CDR2 is FQNEAQ (reference sequence). V gave up 4 bases and J gave up 7 bases, with 19 bases separating them. CDR3 in amino acids: CASSSLNRRRAGYTF. CDR3 nucleotide sequence: TGTGCCAGCAGCTCCCTCAACAGGCGACGGGCTGGCTACACCTTC.

V gene TRBV9 combines with J gene TRBJ2-7; D is perhaps TRBD2 (6 bases). CDR1 and CDR2 (germline): SGDLS, YYNGEE. Trimming cost V 0 bases and J 5 bases, with 15 bases left between them. The CDR3 runs to 15 residues. The CDR3 sequence is CASSVVPASANEQYF. DNA of the CDR3: TGTGCCAGCAGCGTAGTACCCGCTAGCGCCAACGAGCAGTACTTC.

The CDR3 DNA sequence: TGTGCCAGCAGCTCCCAGGGGACTAGCGAGCCCTACGAGCAGTACTTC. As protein: CASSSQGTSEPYEQYF. The chain is built from TRBV7-9 and TRBJ2-7; 10 bases match TRBD2. In germline, CDR1 is SEHNR, CDR2 FQNEAQ (reference sequence). Germline trimming cut 4 bases from V and 2 bases from J; bases unmatched to any gene: 8. This CDR3 comprises 16 residues.

The chain joins TRBV19 to TRBJ2-6, with D tentatively TRBD1 (7 bases). This CDR3 is built from 12 residues. V gave up 11 bases and J gave up 4 bases, with 9 bases separating them. Germline V gives CDR1 LNHDA, CDR2 SQIVND (reference sequence). CDR3 coding DNA: TGTGCCGGAGGGGGCGGGGCCAACGTCCTGACTTTC. It specifies CAGGGGANVLTF.

This clone came up a few times. This rearrangement joins TRBV7-6 to TRBJ2-1; no reliable D call. CDR1 SGHVS and CDR2 FNYEAQ come from the germline V gene. V lost 3 bases to trimming and J lost 0 bases, with 12 bases between them. The CDR3 contains 16 residues. The CDR3 loop reads CASSFAVPSSYNEQFF. CDR3 bases: TGTGCCAGCAGCTTTGCCGTACCGAGCTCCTACAATGAGCAGTTCTTC.

The chain is built from TRBV6-1 and TRBJ2-1; 11 nucleotides match TRBD2. This CDR3 contains 15 residues. Germline CDR1 is MNHNS and CDR2 is SASEGT. V lost 3 bases, J lost 4 bases, and 2 bases stayed unmatched. For the CDR3, the DNA is TGTGCCAGCAGTGAGGGACTAGCGGTTTACAATGAGCAGTTCTTC. This codes for CASSEGLAVYNEQFF.

In this sample, this clone turned up a few times. The chain carries TRBV30 and TRBJ2-7, with 11 positions matching TRBD1. Germline loops: CDR1 GTSNPN, CDR2 SVGIG (reference sequence). This CDR3 region has 14 residues. V was pared by 5 bases and J by 6 bases, with 9 bases of the junction left unmatched. The CDR3: CAWGPGTGGFEQYF. The CDR3, as DNA: TGTGCCTGGGGGCCCGGGACAGGGGGTTTCGAGCAGTACTTC.

The V gene is TRBV11-1, the J gene TRBJ2-7, with 10 bases matching TRBD2. Per the germline V gene, CDR1 is SGHAT and CDR2 is FQDESV (reference sequence). After removal of 4 bases from V and 2 bases from J, the junction contained 8 bases not matched to a gene. CDR3 length equals 16 residues. The CDR3 nucleotides are TGTGCCAGCAGCTCCCCTAGCGGGAGAGTCACCTACGAGCAGTACTTC. It codes for CASSSPSGRVTYEQYF.

The chain is built from TRBV2 and TRBJ1-1; D gene uncertain. The V and J ends lost 7 bases and 0 bases respectively, with 12 bases between them. The CDR3 is made up of 14 amino acids. CDR1 is SNHLY and CDR2 is FYNNEI in the germline V gene. CDR3 amino acids: CASTRGAVNTEAFF. In DNA form, the CDR3 reads TGTGCCAGCACCCGGGGAGCGGTGAACACTGAAGCTTTCTTT.

This chain uses TRBV7-9 with TRBJ2-1; 12 nucleotides match TRBD2. CDR3 length equals 18 residues. Germline V CDR1 and CDR2: SEHNR, FQNEAQ (reference sequence). Trimming at V came to 5 bases and at J to 7 bases, leaving 15 bases not matched to a gene. This CDR3 reads CASSLPFRTSGNRNEQFF. As DNA, the CDR3 is TGTGCCAGCAGCCTGCCGTTTAGGACTAGCGGGAATAGGAATGAGCAGTTCTTC.

J is TRBJ1-3 and V is TRBV6-5; TRBD1 aligns across 7 bases. With V trimmed by 6 bases and J by 7 bases, 9 bases remained unmatched. CDR1 and CDR2 from the germline V gene are MNHEY and SVGAGI. The CDR3 is made up of 14 amino acids. The CDR3 DNA reads as TGTGCCAGCAGGCCGACAGGGTCTATTAACACCATATATTTT. Residues: CASRPTGSINTIYF.

This chain's CDR3 is CSASQRYEQYF. CDR3 nucleotide sequence: TGCAGTGCTAGTCAGCGGTACGAGCAGTACTTC. This chain uses TRBV20-1 with TRBJ2-7, with D possibly matching TRBD2 (5 bases). Trimming took off 3 bases at V and 4 bases at J, with 7 bases between the two ends. This CDR3 comprises 11 residues. Germline assignment: CDR1 DFQATT and CDR2 SNEGSKA (reference sequence).

This chain joins TRBV28 and TRBJ2-1; D ambiguous. With 0 bases removed from V and 5 bases from J, the gap between germline ends came to 11 bases. CDR3 length: 15 amino acids. From germline, CDR1 is MDHEN and CDR2 SYDVKM. CDR3 coding DNA: TGTGCCAGCAGTTTATGGTCGAGAATGCACAATGAGCAGTTCTTC. This encodes CASSLWSRMHNEQFF.

The rearrangement joins TRBV27 to TRBJ2-7; D remains ambiguous. Trimming stripped 2 bases from V and 0 bases from J, with 17 bases between. This CDR3 comprises 17 residues. Germline CDR1 and CDR2: MNHEY and SMNVEV (reference sequence). CDR3 loop: CASSLRSQRVDSYEQYF. Written as DNA, the CDR3 is TGTGCCAGCAGTTTAAGGAGTCAGCGAGTTGACTCCTACGAGCAGTACTTC.

This chain joins TRBV30 and TRBJ2-1, with TRBD2 matching 8 bases. There are 14 residues in the CDR3. Looked up from germline, CDR1 is GTSNPN and CDR2 is SVGIG (reference sequence). The ends lost 3 bases at V and 2 bases at J; junction bases unmatched: 3. CDR3 loop: CAWSEGLAYNEQFF. The CDR3, as DNA: TGTGCCTGGAGCGAGGGACTAGCCTACAATGAGCAGTTCTTC.

CDR3 region: CASSLGLNDEQFF. CDR3 in DNA: TGTGCCAGCAGCTTGGGACTGAATGATGAGCAGTTCTTC. The chain joins TRBV7-9 to TRBJ2-1; tentative D call: TRBD2 (6 bases). The V end lost 3 bases, the J end lost 8 bases, and 11 bases lay between the germline ends. This CDR3 has 13 residues. CDR1 is SEHNR, CDR2 FQNEAQ, per germline (reference sequence).

This rearrangement joins TRBV5-1 to TRBJ1-3, with D possibly TRBD1 on 6 matching bases. Trimming left V 2 bases short and J 0 bases short, with 12 bases between. CDR1 and CDR2 from the germline V gene are SGHRS and YFSETQ. The CDR3 covers 16 residues. DNA of the CDR3: TGCGCCAGCAGCTTAGGGACAACGTACTCTGGAAACACCATATATTTT. Protein product: CASSLGTTYSGNTIYF.

This clone occurred once. The V and J genes are TRBV6-1 and TRBJ2-3; TRBD1 aligns across 8 bases. J lost 4 bases, V lost 1 base, and 10 bases had no gene match. Germline V lookup: CDR1 MNHNS, CDR2 SASEGT. This CDR3 spans 17 amino acids. The CDR3 region has the DNA TGTGCCAGCAGTGAAGGACTGACAGGGGTTAGCGCAGATACGCAGTATTTT. It codes for CASSEGLTGVSADTQYF.

The CDR3 DNA follows: TGTGCCAGCAGCTTAGGCCGGGGGGCATGGTCGCAAGAGACCCAGTACTTC. It yields the protein CASSLGRGAWSQETQYF. This chain links TRBV11-3 with TRBJ2-5; D is perhaps TRBD2 (7 bases). This CDR3 is built from 17 residues. Trimming removed 1 base from V and 2 bases from J, with 17 bases in between. Germline V gene sequence: CDR1 SGHNT, CDR2 YENEEA.

This clone came up once. This chain joins TRBV7-2 and TRBJ2-7; D possibly corresponds to TRBD2 (5 bases). Germline V CDR1 and CDR2: SGHTA, FQGNSA. This CDR3 is 15 amino acids long. The V gene lost 2 bases and the J gene lost 3 bases, with 14 bases spanning the gap. CDR3 sequence: CASSLSSGGLYEQYF. CDR3 nucleotides: TGTGCCAGCAGCTTATCCTCTGGCGGGCTCTACGAGCAGTACTTC.

Only a few counts were recorded for this clone. This chain uses TRBV7-9 with TRBJ2-7, with 9 positions matching TRBD1. In germline, CDR1 is SEHNR, CDR2 FQNEAQ (reference sequence). CDR3 size: 15 residues. J lost 2 bases, V lost 5 bases, and 7 bases had no gene match. This CDR3 reads CASSPGQGWTYEQYF. DNA for the CDR3: TGTGCCAGCAGCCCGGGACAGGGTTGGACCTACGAGCAGTACTTC.

In this sample, this clone is medium-sized. This chain uses TRBV4-2 with TRBJ2-7; the match to TRBD1 covers 12 bases. The CDR3 sequence is 16 residues long. CDR1 is LGHNA and CDR2 is YNFKEQ in the germline V gene. V shed 3 bases, J shed 5 bases, and the junction held 8 bases outside the gene matches. CDR3 sequence: CASSHSPGQGADEQYF. Written as DNA, the CDR3 is TGTGCCAGCAGCCACTCACCGGGACAGGGGGCCGACGAGCAGTACTTC.

This sequence joins TRBV7-3 and TRBJ2-1, with 7 bases fitting TRBD2. CDR1 SGHTA and CDR2 FQGTGA come from the germline V gene. J was trimmed by 9 bases and V by 4 bases; bases with no gene match: 9. CDR3 length equals 14 residues. CDR3 loop: CASSSAPGLREQFF. CDR3 DNA sequence: TGTGCCAGCAGCTCTGCGCCGGGACTACGTGAGCAGTTCTTC. Full variable domain (outside the CDR3, taken from reference TRBV7-3 and TRBJ2-1): GAGVSQTPSNKVTEKGKYVELRCDPISGHTALYWYRQSLGQGPEFLIYFQGTGAADDSGLPNDRFFAVRPEGSVSTLKIQRTERGDSAVYLCASSSAPGLREQFFGPGTRLTVL.

V usage is TRBV5-1 and J usage is TRBJ2-7; TRBD2 matches 7 bases. The CDR3 contains 16 residues. CDR1 and CDR2 (germline): SGHRS, YFSETQ. V was pared by 0 bases and J by 7 bases, with 13 bases of the junction left unmatched. The CDR3 spells CASSLEGGSVAREQYF. CDR3 DNA: TGCGCCAGCAGCTTGGAGGGCGGGAGTGTTGCGCGGGAGCAGTACTTC.